This T cell receptor beta chain was profiled in a study of OX40 agonist ivuxolimab in advanced cancers. The CDR3 covers 14 residues. The germline V gene encodes CDR1 SGHTA and CDR2 FQGNSA. V lost 5 bases to trimming and J lost 4 bases, with 12 bases between them. The repertoire was sequenced with immunoSEQ multiplex PCR; TCRdb's copy has only in-frame clones and lacks some. The profile shows about 53,000 clones, 70% to 90% of them singletons. The receptor comes from an adult with an advanced solid tumor such as melanoma, head and neck, liver or kidney cancer. The sequencing here drew on CD4+ or CD8+ T cells sorted from blood, taken in a trial of the OX40 agonist ivuxolimab. The chain is built from TRBV7-2 and TRBJ1-5, with D tentatively TRBD1 (6 bases). The chain's CDR3 is CASSPGETNQPQHF. The CDR3 region has the DNA TGTGCCAGCAGCCCAGGGGAGACTAATCAGCCCCAGCATTTT.